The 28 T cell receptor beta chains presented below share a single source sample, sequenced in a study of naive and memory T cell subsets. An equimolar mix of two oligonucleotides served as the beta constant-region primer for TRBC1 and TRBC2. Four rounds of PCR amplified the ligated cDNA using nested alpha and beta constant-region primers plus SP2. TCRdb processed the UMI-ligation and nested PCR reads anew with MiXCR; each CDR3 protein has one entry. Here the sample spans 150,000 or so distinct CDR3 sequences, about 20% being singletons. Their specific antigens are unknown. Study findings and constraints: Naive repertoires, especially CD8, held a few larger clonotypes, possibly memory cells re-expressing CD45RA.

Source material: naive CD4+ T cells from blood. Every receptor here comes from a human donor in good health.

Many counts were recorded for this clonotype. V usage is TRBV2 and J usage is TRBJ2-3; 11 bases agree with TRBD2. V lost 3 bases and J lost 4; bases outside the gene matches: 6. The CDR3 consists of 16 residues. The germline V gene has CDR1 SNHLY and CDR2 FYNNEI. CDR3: CASSDPSGRKADTQYF. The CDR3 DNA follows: TGTGCCAGCAGTGACCCTAGCGGGAGGAAGGCAGATACGCAGTATTTT. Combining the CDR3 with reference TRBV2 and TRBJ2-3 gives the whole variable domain EPEVTQTPSHQVTQMGQEVILRCVPISNHLYFYWYRQILGQKVEFLVSFYNNEISEKSEIFDDQFSVERPDGSNFTLKIRSTKLEDSAMYFCASSDPSGRKADTQYFGPGTRLTVL.

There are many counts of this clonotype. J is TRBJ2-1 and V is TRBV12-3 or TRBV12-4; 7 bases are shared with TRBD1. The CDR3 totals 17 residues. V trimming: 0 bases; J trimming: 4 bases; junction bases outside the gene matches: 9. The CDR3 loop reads CASSLARDDRVYNEQFF. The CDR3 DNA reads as TGTGCCAGCAGTTTAGCGCGTGACGACAGGGTGTACAATGAGCAGTTCTTC.

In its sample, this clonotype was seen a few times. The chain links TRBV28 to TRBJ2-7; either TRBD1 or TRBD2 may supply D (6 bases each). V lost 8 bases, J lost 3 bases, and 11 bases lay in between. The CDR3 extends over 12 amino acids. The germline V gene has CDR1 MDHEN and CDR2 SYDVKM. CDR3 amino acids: CASRRGIYEQYF. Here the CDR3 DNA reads TGTGCCAGCCGGAGGGGGATCTACGAGCAGTACTTC.

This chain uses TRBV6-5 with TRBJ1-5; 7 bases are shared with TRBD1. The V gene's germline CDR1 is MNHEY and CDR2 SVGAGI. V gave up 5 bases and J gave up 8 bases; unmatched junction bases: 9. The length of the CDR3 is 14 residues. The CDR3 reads CASSKQGTREPQHF. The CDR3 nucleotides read TGTGCCAGCAGTAAACAGGGGACGCGGGAGCCCCAGCATTTT.

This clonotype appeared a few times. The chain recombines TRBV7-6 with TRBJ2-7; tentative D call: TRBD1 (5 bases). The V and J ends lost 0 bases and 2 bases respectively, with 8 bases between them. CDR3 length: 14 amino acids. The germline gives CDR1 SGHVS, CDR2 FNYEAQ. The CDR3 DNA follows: TGTGCCAGCAGCTTAGCACGGACACCCTACGAGCAGTACTTC. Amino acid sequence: CASSLARTPYEQYF.

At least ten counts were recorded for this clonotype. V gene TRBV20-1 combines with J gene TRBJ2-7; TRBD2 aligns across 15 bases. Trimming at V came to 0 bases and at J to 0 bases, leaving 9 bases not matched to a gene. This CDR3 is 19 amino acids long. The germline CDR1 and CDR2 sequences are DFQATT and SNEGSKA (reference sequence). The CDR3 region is CSARDPGLAGGFRSYEQYF. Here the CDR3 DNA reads TGCAGTGCTAGAGATCCAGGACTAGCGGGAGGGTTTCGCTCCTACGAGCAGTACTTC.

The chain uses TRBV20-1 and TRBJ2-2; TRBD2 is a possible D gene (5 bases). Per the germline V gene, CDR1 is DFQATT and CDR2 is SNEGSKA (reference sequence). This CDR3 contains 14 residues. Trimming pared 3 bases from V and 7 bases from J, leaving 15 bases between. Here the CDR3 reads CSASIPMEDGELFF. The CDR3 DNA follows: TGCAGTGCTAGCATCCCCATGGAGGACGGGGAGCTGTTTTTT.

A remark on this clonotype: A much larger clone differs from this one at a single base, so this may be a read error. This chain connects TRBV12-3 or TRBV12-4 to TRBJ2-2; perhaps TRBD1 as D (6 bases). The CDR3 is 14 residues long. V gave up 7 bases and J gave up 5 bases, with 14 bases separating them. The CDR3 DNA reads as TGTGCCAGCACCCTAACAGGGATGACCGGGGAGCTGTTTTTT. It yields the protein CASTLTGMTGELFF.

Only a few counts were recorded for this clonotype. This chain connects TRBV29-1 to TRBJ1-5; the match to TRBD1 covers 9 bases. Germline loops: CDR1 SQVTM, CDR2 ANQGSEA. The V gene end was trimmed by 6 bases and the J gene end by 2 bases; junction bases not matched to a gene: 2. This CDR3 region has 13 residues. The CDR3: CSVRTGGNQPQHF. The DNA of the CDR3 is TGCAGCGTGCGGACAGGGGGCAATCAGCCCCAGCATTTT.

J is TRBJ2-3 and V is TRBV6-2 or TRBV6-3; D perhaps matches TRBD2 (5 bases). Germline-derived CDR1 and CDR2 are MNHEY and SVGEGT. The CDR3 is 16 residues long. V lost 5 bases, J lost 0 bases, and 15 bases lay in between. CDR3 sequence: CASSGDIAGSTDTQYF. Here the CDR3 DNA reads TGTGCCAGCAGTGGAGATATTGCGGGTAGCACAGATACGCAGTATTTT.

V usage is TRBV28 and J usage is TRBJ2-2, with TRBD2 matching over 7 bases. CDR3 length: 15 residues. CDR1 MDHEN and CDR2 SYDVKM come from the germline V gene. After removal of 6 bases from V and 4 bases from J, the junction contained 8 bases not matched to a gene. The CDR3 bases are TGTGCCAGCAGGCGGAGGACTAGTCTCACCGGGGAGCTGTTTTTT. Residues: CASRRRTSLTGELFF.

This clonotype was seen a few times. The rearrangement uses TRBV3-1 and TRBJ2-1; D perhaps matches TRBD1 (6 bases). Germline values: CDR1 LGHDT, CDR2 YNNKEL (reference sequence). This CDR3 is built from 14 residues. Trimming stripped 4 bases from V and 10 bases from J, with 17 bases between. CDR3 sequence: CASSRQVVGWEQFF. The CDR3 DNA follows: TGTGCCAGCAGCCGACAGGTCGTCGGTTGGGAGCAGTTCTTC.

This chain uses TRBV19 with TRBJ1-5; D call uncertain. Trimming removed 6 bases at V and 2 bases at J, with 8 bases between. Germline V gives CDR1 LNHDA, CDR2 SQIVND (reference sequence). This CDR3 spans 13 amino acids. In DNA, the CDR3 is TGTGCCAGTAGCCAGTTCGGCAATCAGCCCCAGCATTTT. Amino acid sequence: CASSQFGNQPQHF.

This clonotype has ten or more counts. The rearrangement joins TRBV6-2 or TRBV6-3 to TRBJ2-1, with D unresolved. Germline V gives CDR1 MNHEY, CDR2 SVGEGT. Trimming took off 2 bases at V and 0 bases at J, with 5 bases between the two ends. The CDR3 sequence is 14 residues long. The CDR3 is CASSYASSYNEQFF. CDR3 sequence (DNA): TGTGCCAGCAGTTACGCTAGCTCCTACAATGAGCAGTTCTTC.

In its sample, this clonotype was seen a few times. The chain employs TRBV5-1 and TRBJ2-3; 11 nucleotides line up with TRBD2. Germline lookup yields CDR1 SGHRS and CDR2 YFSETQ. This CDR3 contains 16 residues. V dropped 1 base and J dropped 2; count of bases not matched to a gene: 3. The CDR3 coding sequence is TGCGCCAGCAGCTTGACTAGCGGGAGACCCACAGATACGCAGTATTTT. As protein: CASSLTSGRPTDTQYF.

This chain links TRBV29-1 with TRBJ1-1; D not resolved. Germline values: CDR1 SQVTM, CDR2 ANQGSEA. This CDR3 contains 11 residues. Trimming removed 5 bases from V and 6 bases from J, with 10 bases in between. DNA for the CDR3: TGCAGCGTTTCCCTTGTCGCTGAAGCTTTCTTT. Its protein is CSVSLVAEAFF.

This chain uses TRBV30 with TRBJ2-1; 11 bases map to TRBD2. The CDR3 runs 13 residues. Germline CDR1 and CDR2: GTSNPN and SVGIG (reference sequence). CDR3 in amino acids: CASGRAYHNEQFF. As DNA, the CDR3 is TGTGCTAGCGGGAGGGCCTACCACAATGAGCAGTTCTTC.

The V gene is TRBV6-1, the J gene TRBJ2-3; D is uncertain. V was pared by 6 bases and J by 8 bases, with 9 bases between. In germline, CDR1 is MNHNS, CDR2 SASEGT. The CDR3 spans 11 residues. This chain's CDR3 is CASRVQITQYF. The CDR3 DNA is TGTGCCAGCAGGGTCCAAATTACGCAGTATTTT.

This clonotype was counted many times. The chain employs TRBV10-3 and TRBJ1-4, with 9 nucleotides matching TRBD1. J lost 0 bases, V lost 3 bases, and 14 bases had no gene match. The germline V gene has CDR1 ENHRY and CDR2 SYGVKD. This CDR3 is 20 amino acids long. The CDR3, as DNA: TGTGCCATCAGTGACACACCCGGGACAGGGTCCCTCGCAACTAATGAAAAACTGTTTTTT. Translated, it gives CAISDTPGTGSLATNEKLFF.

CDR3 protein: CASSTRRLAGVLGYEQYF. As DNA, the CDR3 is TGTGCCAGCAGTACCAGGCGACTAGCGGGAGTTCTTGGCTACGAGCAGTACTTC. The chain has TRBV12-3 or TRBV12-4 and TRBJ2-7; 12 positions match TRBD2. The V and J ends lost 5 bases and 3 bases, in that order; junction bases with no gene match: 14. The CDR3 extends over 18 amino acids.

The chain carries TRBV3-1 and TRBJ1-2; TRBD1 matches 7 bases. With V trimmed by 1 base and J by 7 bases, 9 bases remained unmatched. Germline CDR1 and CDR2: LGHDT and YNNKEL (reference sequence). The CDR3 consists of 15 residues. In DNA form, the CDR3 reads TGTGCCAGCAGCCAAGGCGTCGCGAAGGGGGCTGGCTACACCTTC. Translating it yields CASSQGVAKGAGYTF.

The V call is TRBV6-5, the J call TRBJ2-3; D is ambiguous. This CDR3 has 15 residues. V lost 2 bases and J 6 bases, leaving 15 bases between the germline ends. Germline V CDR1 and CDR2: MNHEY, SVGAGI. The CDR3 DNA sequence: TGTGCCAGCAGTTACCTGGGCCAATTCAGCGATACGCAGTATTTT. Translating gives CASSYLGQFSDTQYF.

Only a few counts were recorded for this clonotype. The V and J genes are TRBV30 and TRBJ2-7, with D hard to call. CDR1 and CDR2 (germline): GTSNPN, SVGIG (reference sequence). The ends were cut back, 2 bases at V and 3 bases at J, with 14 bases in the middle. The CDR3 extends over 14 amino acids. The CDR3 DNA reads TGTGCCTGGAGTAGGGCGTGGATGGGCTACGAGCAGTACTTC. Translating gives CAWSRAWMGYEQYF.

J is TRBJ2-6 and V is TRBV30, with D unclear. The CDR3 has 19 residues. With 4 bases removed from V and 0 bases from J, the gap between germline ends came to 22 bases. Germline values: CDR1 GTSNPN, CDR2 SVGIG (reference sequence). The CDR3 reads CAWTPMGKLTFSGANVLTF. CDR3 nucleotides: TGTGCCTGGACCCCCATGGGGAAGTTAACCTTCTCTGGGGCCAACGTCCTGACTTTC. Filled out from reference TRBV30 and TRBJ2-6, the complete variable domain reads SQTIHQWPATLVQPVGSPLSLECTVEGTSNPNLYWYRQAAGRGLQLLFYSVGIGQISSEVPQNLSASRPQDRQFILSSKKLLLSDSGFYLCAWTPMGKLTFSGANVLTFGAGSRLTVL.

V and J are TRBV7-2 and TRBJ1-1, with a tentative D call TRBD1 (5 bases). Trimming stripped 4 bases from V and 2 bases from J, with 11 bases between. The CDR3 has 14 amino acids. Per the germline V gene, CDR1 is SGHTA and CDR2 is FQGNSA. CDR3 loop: CASSSGPANTEAFF. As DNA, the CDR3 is TGTGCCAGCAGCTCAGGGCCGGCCAACACTGAAGCTTTCTTT.

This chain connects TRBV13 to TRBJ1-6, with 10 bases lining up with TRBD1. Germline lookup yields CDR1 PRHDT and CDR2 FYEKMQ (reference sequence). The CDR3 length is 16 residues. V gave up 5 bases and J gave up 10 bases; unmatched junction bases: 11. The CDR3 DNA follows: TGTGCCAGCAGCACCAAGACAGGGGGCGCGAACTCACCCCTCCACTTT. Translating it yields CASSTKTGGANSPLHF. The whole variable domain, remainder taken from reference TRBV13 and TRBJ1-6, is AAGVIQSPRHLIKEKRETATLKCYPIPRHDTVYWYQQGPGQDPQFLISFYEKMQSDKGSIPDRFSAQQFSDYHSELNMSSLELGDSALYFCASSTKTGGANSPLHFGNGTRLTVT.

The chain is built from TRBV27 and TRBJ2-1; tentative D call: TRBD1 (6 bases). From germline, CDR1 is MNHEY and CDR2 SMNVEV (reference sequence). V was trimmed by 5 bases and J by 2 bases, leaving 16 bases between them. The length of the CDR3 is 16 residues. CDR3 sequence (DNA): TGTGCCAGCAGTCTTGTAGGGGGACGAGCCTACAATGAGCAGTTCTTC. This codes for CASSLVGGRAYNEQFF.

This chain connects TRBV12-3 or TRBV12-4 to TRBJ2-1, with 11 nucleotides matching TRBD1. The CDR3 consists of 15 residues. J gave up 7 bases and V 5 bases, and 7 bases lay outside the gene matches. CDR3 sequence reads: CASSPDRGLPNEQFF. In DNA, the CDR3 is TGTGCCAGCAGTCCGGACAGGGGGCTACCAAATGAGCAGTTCTTC.